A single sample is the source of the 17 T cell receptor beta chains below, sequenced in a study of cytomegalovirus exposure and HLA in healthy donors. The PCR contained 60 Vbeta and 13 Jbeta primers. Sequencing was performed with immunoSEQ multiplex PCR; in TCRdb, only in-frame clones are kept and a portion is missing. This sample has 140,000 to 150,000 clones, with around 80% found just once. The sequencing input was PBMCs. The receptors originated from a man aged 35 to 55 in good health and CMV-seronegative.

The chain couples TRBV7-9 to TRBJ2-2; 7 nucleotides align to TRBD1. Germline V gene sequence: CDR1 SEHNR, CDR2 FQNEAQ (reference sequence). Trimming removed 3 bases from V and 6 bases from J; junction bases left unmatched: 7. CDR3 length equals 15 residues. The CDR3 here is CASSLTGQKAGELFF. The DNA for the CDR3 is TGTGCCAGCAGCTTGACAGGGCAAAAGGCCGGGGAGCTGTTTTTT.

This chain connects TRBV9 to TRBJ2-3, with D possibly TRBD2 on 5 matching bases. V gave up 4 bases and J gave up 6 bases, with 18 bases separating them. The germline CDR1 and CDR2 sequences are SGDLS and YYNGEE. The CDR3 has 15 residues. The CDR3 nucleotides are TGTGCCAGCAGCCCCGGGGTGGGGTCGGCCGATACGCAGTATTTT. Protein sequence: CASSPGVGSADTQYF.

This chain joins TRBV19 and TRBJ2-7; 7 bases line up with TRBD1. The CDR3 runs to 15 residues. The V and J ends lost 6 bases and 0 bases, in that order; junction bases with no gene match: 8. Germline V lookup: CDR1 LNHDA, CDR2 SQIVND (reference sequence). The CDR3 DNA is TGTGCCAGTAGACCGACAGGGACCTTCTCCTACGAGCAGTACTTC. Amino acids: CASRPTGTFSYEQYF.

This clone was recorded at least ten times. CDR3 loop: CASSPTGGDRSGANVLTF. In nucleotides, the CDR3 is TGCGCCAGCAGCCCAACAGGGGGCGACCGCTCTGGGGCCAACGTCCTGACTTTC. The chain recombines TRBV5-1 with TRBJ2-6, with 9 nucleotides matching TRBD1. Germline CDR1 and CDR2: SGHRS and YFSETQ. This CDR3 has 18 residues. The J segment lost 0 bases and the V segment lost 4 bases, leaving 8 bases of the junction unmatched.

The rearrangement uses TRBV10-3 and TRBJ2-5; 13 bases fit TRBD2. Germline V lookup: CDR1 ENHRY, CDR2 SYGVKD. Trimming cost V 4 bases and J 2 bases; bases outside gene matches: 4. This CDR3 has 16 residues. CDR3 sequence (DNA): TGTGCCATCAGTGCCCCGACTAGCGGGGGGCAAGAGACCCAGTACTTC. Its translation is CAISAPTSGGQETQYF.

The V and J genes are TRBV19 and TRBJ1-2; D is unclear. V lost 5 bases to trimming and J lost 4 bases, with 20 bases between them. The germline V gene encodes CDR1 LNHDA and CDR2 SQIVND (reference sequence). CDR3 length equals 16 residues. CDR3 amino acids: CASSPQPPRRSYGYTF. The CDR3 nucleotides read TGTGCCAGTAGTCCCCAGCCGCCTCGGCGGAGCTATGGCTACACCTTC.

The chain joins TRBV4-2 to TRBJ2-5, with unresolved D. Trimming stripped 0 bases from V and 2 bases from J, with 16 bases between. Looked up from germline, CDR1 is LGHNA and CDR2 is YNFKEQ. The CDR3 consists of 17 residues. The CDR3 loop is CASSQETSGLNQETQYF. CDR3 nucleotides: TGTGCCAGCAGCCAAGAAACCTCCGGTCTAAATCAAGAGACCCAGTACTTC.

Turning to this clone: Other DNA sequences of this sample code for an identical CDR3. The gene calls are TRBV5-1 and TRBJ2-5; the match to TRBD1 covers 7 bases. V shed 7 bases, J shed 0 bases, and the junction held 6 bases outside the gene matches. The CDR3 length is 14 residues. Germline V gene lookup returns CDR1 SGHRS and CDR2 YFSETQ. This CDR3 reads CASEGGQHQETQYF. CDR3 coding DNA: TGCGCCAGCGAAGGGGGACAGCACCAAGAGACCCAGTACTTC.

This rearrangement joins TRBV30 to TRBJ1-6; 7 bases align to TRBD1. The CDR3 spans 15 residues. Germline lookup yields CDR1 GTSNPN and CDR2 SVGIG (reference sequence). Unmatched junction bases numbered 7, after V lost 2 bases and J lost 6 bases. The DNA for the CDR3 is TGTGCCTGGAGTCCTAAGACAGGGTCTAATTCACCCCTCCACTTT. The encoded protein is CAWSPKTGSNSPLHF.

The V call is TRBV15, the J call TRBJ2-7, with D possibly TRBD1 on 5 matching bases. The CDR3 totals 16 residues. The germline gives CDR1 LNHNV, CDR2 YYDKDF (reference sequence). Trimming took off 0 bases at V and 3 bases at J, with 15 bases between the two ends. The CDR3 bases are TGTGCCACCAGCAGAGAAAGGGCCCTGACAGACTACGAGCAGTACTTC. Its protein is CATSRERALTDYEQYF. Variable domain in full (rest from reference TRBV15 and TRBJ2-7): DAMVIQNPRYQVTQFGKPVTLSCSQTLNHNVMYWYQQKSSQAPKLLFHYYDKDFNNEADTPDNFQSRRPNTSFCFLDIRSPGLGDTAMYLCATSRERALTDYEQYFGPGTRLTVT.

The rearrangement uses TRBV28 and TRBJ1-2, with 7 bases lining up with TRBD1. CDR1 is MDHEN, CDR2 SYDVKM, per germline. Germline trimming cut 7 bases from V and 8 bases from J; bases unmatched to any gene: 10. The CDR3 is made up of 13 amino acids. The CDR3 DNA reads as TGTGCCAGCACCTCGAACAGGGGCCGGGGCTACACCTTC. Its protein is CASTSNRGRGYTF.

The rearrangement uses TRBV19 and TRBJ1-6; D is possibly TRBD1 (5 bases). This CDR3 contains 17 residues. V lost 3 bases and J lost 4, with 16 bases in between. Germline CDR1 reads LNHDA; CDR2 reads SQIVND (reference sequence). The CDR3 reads CASSIPPRDSYNSPLHF. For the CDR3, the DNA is TGTGCCAGTAGTATCCCTCCCCGGGACTCTTATAATTCACCCCTCCACTTT. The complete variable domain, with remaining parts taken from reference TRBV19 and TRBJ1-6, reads DGGITQSPKYLFRKEGQNVTLSCEQNLNHDAMYWYRQDPGQGLRLIYYSQIVNDFQKGDIAEGYSVSREKKESFPLTVTSAQKNPTAFYLCASSIPPRDSYNSPLHFGNGTRLTVT.

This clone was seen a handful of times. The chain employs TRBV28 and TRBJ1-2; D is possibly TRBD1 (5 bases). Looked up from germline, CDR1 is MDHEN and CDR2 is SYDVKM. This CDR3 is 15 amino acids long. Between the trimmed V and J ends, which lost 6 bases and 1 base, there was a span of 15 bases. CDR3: CASRSAGGDNYGYTF. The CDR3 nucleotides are TGTGCCAGCAGGTCTGCGGGGGGTGATAACTATGGCTACACCTTC.

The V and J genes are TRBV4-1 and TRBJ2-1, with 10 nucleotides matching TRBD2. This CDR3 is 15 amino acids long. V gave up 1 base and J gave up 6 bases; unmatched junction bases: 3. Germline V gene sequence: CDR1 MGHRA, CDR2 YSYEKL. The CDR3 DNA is TGCGCCAGCAGCCAAGGGCTAGCGGGGGTCAATGAGCAGTTCTTC. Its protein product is CASSQGLAGVNEQFF.

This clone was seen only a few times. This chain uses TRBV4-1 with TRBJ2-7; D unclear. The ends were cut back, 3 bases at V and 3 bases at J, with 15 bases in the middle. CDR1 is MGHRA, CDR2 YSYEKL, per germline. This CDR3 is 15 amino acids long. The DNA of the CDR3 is TGCGCCAGCAGCCAGATTGCAACGAACAGCTACGAGCAGTACTTC. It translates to CASSQIATNSYEQYF.

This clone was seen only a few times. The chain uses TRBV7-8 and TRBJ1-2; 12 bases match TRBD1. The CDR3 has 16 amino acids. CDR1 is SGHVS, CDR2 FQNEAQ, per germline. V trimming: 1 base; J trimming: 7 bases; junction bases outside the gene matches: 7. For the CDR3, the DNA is TGTGCCAGCAGCTTAGGGGACAGGGGGCAGGTCGTTGGCTACACCTTC. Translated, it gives CASSLGDRGQVVGYTF.

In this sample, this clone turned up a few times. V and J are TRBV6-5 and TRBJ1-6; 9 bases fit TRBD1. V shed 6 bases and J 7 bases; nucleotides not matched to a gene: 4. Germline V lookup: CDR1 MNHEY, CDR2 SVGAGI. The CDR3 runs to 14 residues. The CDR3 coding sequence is TGTGCCAGCAGAGACAGGGGGAAGAATTCACCCCTCCACTTT. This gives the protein CASRDRGKNSPLHF.